Each of the 22 T cell receptor beta chains below was sequenced from the same sample in a study of cytomegalovirus exposure and HLA in healthy donors. PCR used 60 Vbeta primers and 13 Jbeta primers. Libraries were prepared by immunoSEQ multiplex PCR; TCRdb keeps only in-frame clonotypes and omits some of them. This sample yields about 98,000 clones, of which around four fifths are seen a single time; just over 2.5% belongs to the top ten. The sample consisted of PBMCs. These receptors were collected from a man aged 40-49 years in good health and CMV-seronegative.

The chain joins TRBV5-6 to TRBJ2-6; D is perhaps TRBD2 (5 bases). The germline V gene has CDR1 SGHDT and CDR2 YYEEEE. The CDR3 consists of 17 residues. Trimming cost V 6 bases and J 0 bases, with 16 bases left between them. The CDR3 DNA reads TGTGCCAGCACTCGGACTTCCCTGAGCTCTGGGGCCAACGTCCTGACTTTC. Translated: CASTRTSLSSGANVLTF.

The chain joins TRBV29-1 to TRBJ2-1; D unresolved. The CDR3 is 13 amino acids. Trimming shortened V by 6 bases and J by 2 bases, and 11 bases separated the two germline ends. Germline CDR1 reads SQVTM; CDR2 reads ANQGSEA. CDR3 in DNA: TGCAGCGTCAAGCCCGACACCTACAATGAGCAGTTCTTC. It specifies CSVKPDTYNEQFF.

This clone was recorded a few times. The CDR3 DNA is TGTGCCAGCAAATCGCTAGCGGCTTCCTACGAGCAGTACTTC. Its translation is CASKSLAASYEQYF. The chain employs TRBV27 and TRBJ2-7; TRBD2 matches at 7 bases. J was trimmed by 1 base and V by 7 bases; bases with no gene match: 7. CDR3 length equals 14 residues. Germline V gene data show CDR1 as MNHEY and CDR2 as SMNVEV (reference sequence).

V gene TRBV2 combines with J gene TRBJ2-2, with 10 bases identical to TRBD1. CDR1 and CDR2 from the germline V gene are SNHLY and FYNNEI. The CDR3 length is 18 residues. The V segment lost 4 bases and the J segment 3 bases; nucleotides outside the gene matches: 11. The CDR3 here is CASSGLGGGTGDTGELFF. In DNA, the CDR3 is TGTGCCAGCAGTGGCCTCGGGGGCGGGACAGGGGACACCGGGGAGCTGTTTTTT.

The chain joins TRBV9 to TRBJ2-3; no clear D. Trimming removed 1 base from V and 6 bases from J, with 12 bases in between. The CDR3 spans 14 residues. In germline, CDR1 is SGDLS, CDR2 YYNGEE. The DNA of the CDR3 is TGTGCCAGCAGCGTATTACAGATAAGGGATACGCAGTATTTT. This sequence encodes CASSVLQIRDTQYF. Full variable domain (outside the CDR3, taken from reference TRBV9 and TRBJ2-3): DSGVTQTPKHLITATGQRVTLRCSPRSGDLSVYWYQQSLDQGLQFLIQYYNGEERAKGNILERFSAQQFPDLHSELNLSSLELGDSALYFCASSVLQIRDTQYFGPGTRLTVL.

This chain connects TRBV28 to TRBJ2-1; 7 bases match TRBD1. The germline V gene encodes CDR1 MDHEN and CDR2 SYDVKM. CDR3 length equals 17 residues. The V segment lost 4 bases and the J segment 2 bases; nucleotides outside the gene matches: 11. The CDR3: CASSSTGGRGPYNEQFF. CDR3 DNA: TGTGCCAGCAGTTCCACCGGAGGAAGGGGGCCCTACAATGAGCAGTTCTTC.

The chain employs TRBV2 and TRBJ2-2; a weak D match, TRBD2 (5 bases). The CDR3 loop spans 13 amino acids. Germline V CDR1 and CDR2: SNHLY, FYNNEI. Trimming took off 5 bases at V and 5 bases at J, with 9 bases between the two ends. CDR3 amino acids: CASSIRGTGELFF. The CDR3 DNA reads as TGTGCCAGCAGTATCCGGGGTACCGGGGAGCTGTTTTTT.

The chain carries TRBV7-2 and TRBJ1-1; tentatively, D is TRBD1 (5 bases). V was shortened by 1 base and J by 4 bases, with 10 bases between the two germline ends. The CDR3 sequence is 14 residues long. The germline CDR1 and CDR2 sequences are SGHTA and FQGNSA. In nucleotides, the CDR3 is TGTGCCAGCAGCTTAGTCCAGGGCGGCACTGAAGCTTTCTTT. It is translated as CASSLVQGGTEAFF.

The chain couples TRBV5-1 to TRBJ1-2; 10 positions agree with TRBD1. Trimming removed 3 bases from V and 6 bases from J; junction bases left unmatched: 5. The CDR3 covers 14 residues. Per germline, CDR1 SGHRS and CDR2 YFSETQ. The CDR3 loop is CASSSRQGANGYTF. CDR3 sequence (DNA): TGCGCCAGCAGCTCCAGACAGGGGGCAAATGGCTACACCTTC.

The chain recombines TRBV15 with TRBJ2-4; no firm D call. From germline, CDR1 is LNHNV and CDR2 YYDKDF (reference sequence). CDR3 length: 12 residues. Trimming removed 1 base from V and 12 bases from J, with 10 bases in between. The CDR3 DNA follows: TGTGCCACCAGCAGAGGCCGTGGAGATCAGTACTTC. Protein: CATSRGRGDQYF.

The V and J genes are TRBV6-6 and TRBJ1-2; D ambiguous. Germline assignment: CDR1 MNHNY and CDR2 SVGAGI (reference sequence). The germline V and J ends were trimmed by 5 bases and 3 bases, with 10 bases remaining between them. CDR3 size: 13 residues. As DNA, the CDR3 is TGTGCCAGCAGTCCCCGCCGGGACTATGGCTACACCTTC. This gives the protein CASSPRRDYGYTF.

The J gene is TRBJ1-2, the V gene TRBV2, with 11 bases aligning to TRBD1. The germline gives CDR1 SNHLY, CDR2 FYNNEI. V trimming: 7 bases; J trimming: 8 bases; junction bases outside the gene matches: 12. The CDR3 runs 15 residues. CDR3 sequence reads: CASKLWTGGLEGYTF. The DNA of the CDR3 is TGTGCCAGCAAGCTTTGGACAGGGGGCCTGGAGGGCTACACCTTC.

This rearrangement joins TRBV6-6 to TRBJ2-7; maybe TRBD2 (5 bases). Germline values: CDR1 MNHNY, CDR2 SVGAGI (reference sequence). The CDR3 consists of 12 residues. Trimming removed 4 bases at V and 5 bases at J, with 9 bases between. CDR3 amino acids: CASSWTGDEQYF. CDR3 coding DNA: TGTGCCAGCAGTTGGACCGGGGACGAGCAGTACTTC.

The chain couples TRBV14 to TRBJ2-1, with 11 positions matching TRBD2. The V and J ends lost 4 bases and 4 bases, in that order; junction bases with no gene match: 3. The CDR3 is 15 amino acids. Germline CDR1 SGHDN, CDR2 FVKESK. The DNA of the CDR3 is TGTGCCAGCAGCCCTAGCGGGGGGAAATACAATGAGCAGTTCTTC. Its translation is CASSPSGGKYNEQFF.

The chain links TRBV7-9 to TRBJ2-7, with D possibly being TRBD1 (6 bases). The CDR3 is 13 amino acids. The V end was cut by 1 base, the J end by 5 bases, with 9 bases between. Germline V gene sequence: CDR1 SEHNR, CDR2 FQNEAQ (reference sequence). In DNA form, the CDR3 reads TGTGCCAGCAGCTTAGGGGGGCGCCACGAGCAGTACTTC. Protein product: CASSLGGRHEQYF. Full variable domain (missing parts from reference TRBV7-9 and TRBJ2-7): DTGVSQNPRHKITKRGQNVTFRCDPISEHNRLYWYRQTLGQGPEFLTYFQNEAQLEKSRLLSDRFSAERPKGSFSTLEIQRTEQGDSAMYLCASSLGGRHEQYFGPGTRLTVT.

The chain combines TRBV21-1 with TRBJ2-3; TRBD2 is taken as the D call from the table, unchecked against the DNA. TRBV21-1 is assigned pseudogene status. There are 17 residues in the CDR3. The CDR3 region has the DNA TGTGCCAGCAGCAAAGTGGAGAAGCGGGGCTTTGGAGATACGCAGTATTTT. Its protein product is CASSKVEKRGFGDTQYF.

The chain employs TRBV6-6 and TRBJ2-7, with D possibly being TRBD1 (6 bases). Deletions cut 3 bases from V and 6 bases from J, with 15 bases between. Germline V lookup: CDR1 MNHNY, CDR2 SVGAGI (reference sequence). The CDR3 totals 14 residues. The CDR3 sequence is CASSYRSRGSEQYF. In DNA form, the CDR3 reads TGTGCCAGCAGTTATCGGTCCAGGGGTAGCGAGCAGTACTTC.

The chain carries TRBV5-1 and TRBJ1-1, with a weak D call TRBD1 (5 bases). The CDR3 has 15 amino acids. The germline V gene encodes CDR1 SGHRS and CDR2 YFSETQ. V was pared by 4 bases and J by 0 bases, with 13 bases between. The DNA for the CDR3 is TGCGCCAGCAGCGGGCAGGGAGGAGTGAACACTGAAGCTTTCTTT. As protein: CASSGQGGVNTEAFF.

The chain has TRBV7-6 and TRBJ2-2, with 10 bases fitting TRBD2. The germline CDR1 and CDR2 sequences are SGHVS and FNYEAQ. The ends lost 2 bases at V and 0 bases at J; junction bases unmatched: 3. The CDR3 covers 17 residues. CDR3 sequence: CASSLSSGGPNTGELFF. The CDR3 bases are TGTGCCAGCAGCTTAAGTAGCGGGGGGCCGAACACCGGGGAGCTGTTTTTT.

The table lists this clone with a count of one. V usage is TRBV7-2 and J usage is TRBJ1-5; TRBD1 is a possible D gene (5 bases). Germline CDR1 is SGHTA and CDR2 is FQGNSA. The CDR3 extends over 13 amino acids. The V gene lost 5 bases and the J gene lost 9 bases, with 14 bases spanning the gap. CDR3 in DNA: TGTGCCAGCAGCCCAGAGGCGGGGCGGCCCCAGCATTTT. Its protein product is CASSPEAGRPQHF.

The chain employs TRBV11-3 and TRBJ2-3; a possible D gene is TRBD1 (5 bases). V lost 1 base, J lost 2 bases, and 10 bases lay in between. There are 15 residues in the CDR3. Per germline, CDR1 SGHNT and CDR2 YENEEA. CDR3 coding DNA: TGTGCCAGCAGCTTAGGAGGCAGGGACACAGATACGCAGTATTTT. Amino acid sequence: CASSLGGRDTDTQYF. The full variable domain, in which reference TRBV11-3 and TRBJ2-3 provide the parts outside the CDR3, is EAGVVQSPRYKIIEKKQPVAFWCNPISGHNTLYWYLQNLGQGPELLIRYENEEAVDDSQLPKDRFSAERLKGVDSTLKIQPAELGDSAVYLCASSLGGRDTDTQYFGPGTRLTVL.

Only a few counts were recorded for this clone. The rearrangement joins TRBV27 to TRBJ1-1; TRBD1 matches 8 bases. CDR3 length: 14 residues. Germline V gene data show CDR1 as MNHEY and CDR2 as SMNVEV (reference sequence). The trim removed 5 bases at V and 7 bases at J, leaving 9 bases unmatched. The CDR3 loop is CASSVSGGLIEAFF. CDR3 DNA sequence: TGTGCCAGCAGTGTCTCAGGGGGCTTAATTGAAGCTTTCTTT.